This is a list of T cell receptor beta chains from one sample in a study of cytomegalovirus exposure and HLA in healthy donors. Libraries were prepared by immunoSEQ multiplex PCR; TCRdb keeps only in-frame clonotypes and omits some of them. Among roughly 150,000 clones, about 74% were seen once, and the ten largest hold 1.5% to 2%. The source material was PBMCs. Receptor source: a woman between 40 and 55 years old in good health and CMV-seronegative. Each CDR3 is given with its conserved first and last residue.

V gene,CDR3 protein
TRBV13,CASSITARSSGSRTGELFF
TRBV28,CASSPGQGYEKLFF
TRBV2,CASSERSSYNEQFF
TRBV10-3,CAISPQGLTLYEQYF
TRBV5-1,CASSSSSGQDYSYEQYF
TRBV9,CASSVVALAGDTQYF
TRBV19,CASSIDGTGRADTQYF
TRBV5-6,CASSAGLSSYNEQFF
TRBV19,CASSTDRGHREKLFF
TRBV5-1,CASSLSRRETQYF
TRBV15,CATSTGTGGYEQYF
TRBV5-4,CASSPGQGARNEQFF
TRBV5-1,CASSSSTGRNTEAFF
TRBV28,CASSTAGGLDEQFF
TRBV7-7,CASSPRGAGIQETQYF
TRBV4-1,CASGRQGINSPLHF
TRBV7-9,CASSPPDQPQHF
TRBV27,CASRPGGSNQPQHF
TRBV6-6,CASSDSGTGSTVQYF
TRBV9,CASSVGPANYGYTF
TRBV13,CASSQRNTDTQYF
TRBV28,CASRGGPSNSYEQYF
TRBV5-1,CASTSDSMNTEAFF
TRBV11-2,CASSFRRPNTEAFF
TRBV10-2,CASRGQGLNTEAFF
TRBV10-3,CAISDLGANSPLHF
TRBV27,CASSFGGANEQFF
TRBV11-2,CASSYGQGPHEQYF
TRBV28,CAVGEAGYEQYF
TRBV28,CASSSSLTGELGYTF
TRBV5-1,CASSSEPKSYEQYF
TRBV11-2,CASSSPDSLETDTQYF
TRBV30,CAWSGLGQRLLGANVLTF
TRBV5-1,CASSLGTGGISYNEQFF
TRBV7-9,CASSLSTEEAFF
TRBV9,CASSAGTSIYNEQFF
TRBV28,CASSLISGGDYGYTF
TRBV5-1,CASSITGTAQTNTEAFF
TRBV10-3,CAILGAGHVGEQYF
TRBV7-9,CSSSFGGGRDYGYTF
TRBV2,CASSELRNTGELFF
TRBV5-6,CASSFSDRDSSYEQYF